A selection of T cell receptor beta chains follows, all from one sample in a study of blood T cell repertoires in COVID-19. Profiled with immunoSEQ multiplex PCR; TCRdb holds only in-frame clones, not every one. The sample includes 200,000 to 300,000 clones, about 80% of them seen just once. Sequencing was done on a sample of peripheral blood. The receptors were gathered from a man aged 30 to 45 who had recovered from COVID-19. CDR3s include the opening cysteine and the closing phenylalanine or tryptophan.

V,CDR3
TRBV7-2,CASSFSLAGPDTQYF
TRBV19,CASSTIGRGNSPLHF
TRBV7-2,CASSLDPQRGGLEQFF
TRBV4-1,CASSQVWSGGNTEAFF
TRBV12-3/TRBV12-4,CASKAQATYEQYF
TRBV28,CASSPPGQGKNYGYTF
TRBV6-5,CASSLRQENTEAFF
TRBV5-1,CASSPRGASGYTF
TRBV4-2,CASSQSDRKETQYF
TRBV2,CAIRGGANYEQYF
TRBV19,CASIPQGDPNTEAFF
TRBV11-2,CASSLFGRPGYGYTF
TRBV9,CASSATGGILGYTF
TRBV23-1,CASSLTRPGIGDEQFF
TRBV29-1,CSVPQGSNEQFF
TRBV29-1,CSAYSGANVLTF
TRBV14,CASSQLPGDRGNDYAGELFF
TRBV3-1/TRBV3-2,CASSLAENYGYTF
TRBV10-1,CASSAGEFNQPQHF
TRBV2,CASSGDRVTNQPQHF
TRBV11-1,CASSPQKESPLHF
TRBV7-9,CASSFPLGEQETQYF
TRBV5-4,CASSLDPRGLNEQFF
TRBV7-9,CASSSAPGGSGNTIYF
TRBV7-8,CASSRTGYEQYF
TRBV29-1,CSVGGGRETQYF
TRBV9,CASSAGPVSGSPLHF
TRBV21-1,CASIPEASGGPYSSYEQYF
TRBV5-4,CASSSQETQYF
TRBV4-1,CASSLRDLSSYEQYF
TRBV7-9,CASSLARGFEAFF
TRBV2,CASSEDAGTGGNGYTF
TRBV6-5,CASSYSTGRVYEQFF
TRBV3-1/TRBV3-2,CASSQALHARLDYTF
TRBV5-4,CASSLGSSFGDTQYF
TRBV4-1,CASSQDLTGGSEKLFF
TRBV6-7,CASSGCGYQETQYF
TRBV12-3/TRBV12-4,CASTLGDEQFF
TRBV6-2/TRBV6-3,CASSTRSGGDEQYF
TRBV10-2,CASRPPGIGYEQYF
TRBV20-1,CSASRGEKRFF
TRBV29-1,CSVAGTLGNTIYF
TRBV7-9,CASSLGSGTNNEKLFF
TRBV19,CASRAFTGELFF
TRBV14,CASSLIRTSGGTLSYNEQFF
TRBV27,CASGHRVGEKLFF